This T cell receptor beta chain was captured in a study of cytomegalovirus exposure and HLA in healthy donors. Whole-study findings and limits: Most TCR sequences showed up rarely, but some public TCRs showed up in many donors. Data from an earlier analysis indicated that most TCR beta V segments were productive either about 87% or about 30% of the time. Reports state that TCR beta sequences accurately predicted most subjects' HLA-A and HLA-B alleles.

Per the germline V gene, CDR1 is KGHSY and CDR2 is FQNENV. This CDR3 region has 16 residues. V lost 4 bases and J lost 4; bases outside the gene matches: 7. This PCR relied on a set of 60 Vbeta primers and 13 Jbeta primers. The table came from immunoSEQ multiplex PCR; TCRdb's copy has only in-frame clones and leaves some out. Recorded for this sample: 150,000 to 200,000 clones. Note on this clone: Its cognate antigen is unknown.

This clonotype was obtained from a woman aged 18-29 years in good health and CMV-seropositive. Source material: PBMCs. The chain joins TRBV16 to TRBJ2-3; 11 bases are a match to TRBD2. The CDR3 nucleotides read TGTGCCAGCAGCCCCTCTAGCGGGGGGCCGGCAGATACGCAGTATTTT. Amino acids: CASSPSSGGPADTQYF.